One sample yielded the 15 T cell receptor beta chains listed below, sequenced in a study of shared clonotypes between healthy human individuals. Profiled with immunoSEQ multiplex PCR; TCRdb holds only in-frame clones, not every one. The data contain millions of clones, 80% to 95% of them seen just once; the ten biggest clones take up 0.39%. Input material: naive CD4+ T cells from PBMCs. The subset is: CD45RA+ positively selected. The source is a man aged 18 to 29 in good health. Some clones in this sample may be carry-over from other donors' samples.

With respect to this clone: One junction end does not reproduce the germline sequence, and a read error may be involved. Here the CDR3 DNA reads TGTGCCTCCTCACGAGCCGGGAGCGGGACGCCCTACGAGCAGCACTTC. Protein: CASSRAGSGTPYEQHF. The chain has TRBV19 and TRBJ2-7; 7 bases agree with TRBD2. The CDR3 loop spans 16 amino acids. Germline V lookup: CDR1 LNHDA, CDR2 SQIVND (reference sequence).

This chain joins TRBV14 and TRBJ2-5; D is ambiguous. This CDR3 is built from 11 residues. From germline, CDR1 is SGHDN and CDR2 FVKESK. V was cut by 4 bases and J by 7 bases, with 7 bases left in between. The CDR3 sequence: CASSLSGTQYF. The CDR3 DNA is TGTGCCAGCAGCCTTTCGGGGACCCAGTACTTC.

The rearrangement joins TRBV19 to TRBJ2-3; 12 bases fit TRBD2. CDR1 and CDR2 from the germline V gene are LNHDA and SQIVND (reference sequence). J lost 4 bases, V lost 3 bases, and 2 bases had no gene match. This CDR3 is 15 amino acids long. The CDR3: CASSMTSGSPDTQYF. The DNA of the CDR3 is TGTGCCAGTAGTATGACTAGCGGGAGCCCAGATACGCAGTATTTT.

This clone is a singleton in its sample. The rearrangement uses TRBV2 and TRBJ2-7, with 11 bases aligning to TRBD2. The germline CDR1 and CDR2 sequences are SNHLY and FYNNEI. There are 13 residues in the CDR3. V was pared by 6 bases and J by 12 bases, with 10 bases of the junction left unmatched. In nucleotides, the CDR3 is TGTGCCAGCAGGAACGGAGTGGGACTAGCGGCGTACTTC. Translating gives CASRNGVGLAAYF. Complete variable domain (other parts from reference TRBV2 and TRBJ2-7): EPEVTQTPSHQVTQMGQEVILRCVPISNHLYFYWYRQILGQKVEFLVSFYNNEISEKSEIFDDQFSVERPDGSNFTLKIRSTKLEDSAMYFCASRNGVGLAAYFGPGTRLTVT.

CDR3 nucleotide sequence: TGTGCCAGCAGTGACTCCGGGGGAAAAGATACGCAGTATTTT. It specifies CASSDSGGKDTQYF. The chain joins TRBV2 to TRBJ2-3; D is perhaps TRBD2 (6 bases). Germline CDR1 reads SNHLY; CDR2 reads FYNNEI. Trimming took off 3 bases at V and 5 bases at J, with 12 bases between the two ends. The CDR3 contains 14 residues. Full variable domain (rest looked up from reference TRBV2 and TRBJ2-3): EPEVTQTPSHQVTQMGQEVILRCVPISNHLYFYWYRQILGQKVEFLVSFYNNEISEKSEIFDDQFSVERPDGSNFTLKIRSTKLEDSAMYFCASSDSGGKDTQYFGPGTRLTVL.

The chain links TRBV4-1 to TRBJ2-5; 10 bases match TRBD2. CDR1 and CDR2 (germline): MGHRA, YSYEKL. CDR3 length equals 16 residues. V dropped 5 bases and J dropped 5; count of bases not matched to a gene: 11. CDR3 sequence: CASSSGLAEIGETQYF. In nucleotides, the CDR3 is TGCGCCAGCAGCTCCGGACTAGCGGAAATCGGCGAGACCCAGTACTTC.

The CDR3 protein is CAWSVLRDYGYTF. In DNA, the CDR3 is TGTGCCTGGAGTGTCCTAAGGGACTATGGCTACACCTTC. The J gene is TRBJ1-2, the V gene TRBV30; D remains unclear. This CDR3 has 13 amino acids. Germline V CDR1 and CDR2: GTSNPN, SVGIG (reference sequence). V was trimmed by 0 bases and J by 3 bases, leaving 8 bases between them.

Remarks on this clone: Other DNA sequences of this sample code for an identical CDR3. The chain has TRBV7-3 and TRBJ2-3; the match to TRBD2 covers 13 bases. V was clipped by 4 bases and J by 3 bases; unmatched bases: 1. Per germline, CDR1 SGHTA and CDR2 FQGTGA. The CDR3 length is 15 residues. The CDR3 protein is CASSSGLAGTDTQYF. In DNA, the CDR3 is TGTGCCAGCAGCTCGGGACTAGCGGGAACAGATACGCAGTATTTT.

This clone has just a few counts. The chain is built from TRBV27 and TRBJ2-5; 7 nucleotides align to TRBD1. Germline V CDR1 and CDR2: MNHEY, SMNVEV (reference sequence). This CDR3 has 11 amino acids. Losses at the gene ends were 7 bases for V and 14 bases for J; bases not matched to a gene: 10. CDR3 bases: TGTGCCAGCATCCCTACAGGGGCCCTTTACTTC. Translated, it gives CASIPTGALYF.

The chain combines TRBV4-3 with TRBJ2-7, with D maybe TRBD2 (5 bases). Germline-derived CDR1 and CDR2 are LGHNA and YSLEER. Trimming cost V 0 bases and J 4 bases, with 19 bases left between them. There are 17 residues in the CDR3. CDR3 residues: CASSQEAHRAEPYEQYF. In DNA form, the CDR3 reads TGCGCCAGCAGCCAAGAAGCCCACAGAGCGGAGCCTTACGAGCAGTACTTC.

This chain links TRBV28 with TRBJ2-7; D call uncertain. The CDR3 has 17 residues. Trimming left V 3 bases short and J 5 bases short, with 23 bases between. Germline-derived CDR1 and CDR2 are MDHEN and SYDVKM. CDR3 amino acids: CASSFPIPGSSTDEQYF. CDR3 coding DNA: TGTGCCAGCAGTTTCCCTATCCCCGGGTCCAGCACCGACGAGCAGTACTTC.

The chain joins TRBV5-8 to TRBJ2-2; unclear D gene. This CDR3 spans 13 amino acids. The ends were cut back, 0 bases at V and 6 bases at J, with 6 bases in the middle. Germline assignment: CDR1 SGHTS and CDR2 YDEGEE. CDR3 in DNA: TGTGCCAGCAGCTTGGTAGTTGCCGGGGAGCTGTTTTTT. As protein: CASSLVVAGELFF.

The chain combines TRBV28 with TRBJ1-1; D is ambiguous. The CDR3 length is 14 residues. Germline V lookup: CDR1 MDHEN, CDR2 SYDVKM. Trimming stripped 7 bases from V and 1 base from J, with 13 bases between. The CDR3, as DNA: TGTGCCAGCAAAGCCACCCAGGCGAACACTGAAGCTTTCTTT. It codes for CASKATQANTEAFF.

The chain employs TRBV28 and TRBJ1-5, with D tentatively TRBD1 (6 bases). CDR3 length: 15 amino acids. The germline CDR1 and CDR2 sequences are MDHEN and SYDVKM. Deletions cut 6 bases from V and 2 bases from J, with 14 bases between. The chain's CDR3 is CASSSPGEGNQPQHF. The CDR3 bases are TGTGCCAGCAGCTCCCCAGGGGAGGGCAATCAGCCCCAGCATTTT.

The rearrangement links TRBV29-1 to TRBJ1-4; 7 bases fit TRBD1. V lost 6 bases to trimming and J lost 5 bases; unmatched junction nucleotides: 6. Germline V gives CDR1 SQVTM, CDR2 ANQGSEA. CDR3 length: 13 amino acids. Here the CDR3 reads CSVKTGPNEKLFF. The CDR3 nucleotides read TGCAGCGTAAAGACAGGGCCGAATGAAAAACTGTTTTTT. The full variable domain, in which reference TRBV29-1 and TRBJ1-4 provide the parts outside the CDR3, is SAVISQKPSRDICQRGTSLTIQCQVDSQVTMMFWYRQQPGQSLTLIATANQGSEATYESGFVIDKFPISRPNLTFSTLTVSNMSPEDSSIYLCSVKTGPNEKLFFGSGTQLSVL.